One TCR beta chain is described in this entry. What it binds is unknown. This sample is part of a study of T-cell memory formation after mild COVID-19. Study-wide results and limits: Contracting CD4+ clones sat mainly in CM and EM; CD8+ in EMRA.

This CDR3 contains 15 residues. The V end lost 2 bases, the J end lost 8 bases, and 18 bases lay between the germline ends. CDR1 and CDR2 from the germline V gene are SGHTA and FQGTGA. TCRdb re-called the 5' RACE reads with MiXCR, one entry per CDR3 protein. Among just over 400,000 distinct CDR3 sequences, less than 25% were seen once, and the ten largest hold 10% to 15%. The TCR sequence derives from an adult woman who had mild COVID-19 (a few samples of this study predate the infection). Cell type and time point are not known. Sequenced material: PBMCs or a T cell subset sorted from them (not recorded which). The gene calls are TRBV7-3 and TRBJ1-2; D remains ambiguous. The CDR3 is CASSLGPWRTGGYTF. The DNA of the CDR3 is TGTGCCAGCAGCTTAGGGCCTTGGCGGACTGGGGGCTACACCTTC. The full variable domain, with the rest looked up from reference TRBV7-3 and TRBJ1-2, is GAGVSQTPSNKVTEKGKYVELRCDPISGHTALYWYRQSLGQGPEFLIYFQGTGAADDSGLPNDRFFAVRPEGSVSTLKIQRTERGDSAVYLCASSLGPWRTGGYTFGSGTRLTVV.